These 9 T cell receptor beta chains were sequenced from one sample in a study of cytotoxic CD8 clonotypes in ibrutinib-treated CLL. Here immunoSEQ multiplex PCR was the method, and the copy in TCRdb shows in-frame clones only, minus some. The data contain around 150,000 clones, 81% of them singletons. This sample comprised PBMCs, obtained after 12 months of ibrutinib treatment. The source is a human donor with chronic lymphocytic leukemia.

The V and J genes are TRBV14 and TRBJ1-1, with 9 nucleotides matching TRBD1. The CDR3 is made up of 17 amino acids. V trimming: 4 bases; J trimming: 5 bases; junction bases outside the gene matches: 14. Per the germline V gene, CDR1 is SGHDN and CDR2 is FVKESK. CDR3 amino acids: CASSPGQGPVIRTEAFF. The CDR3 DNA reads as TGTGCCAGCAGCCCGGGACAGGGCCCGGTGATTAGAACTGAAGCTTTCTTT.

The chain joins TRBV19 to TRBJ1-2, with D perhaps TRBD1 (6 bases). Germline lookup yields CDR1 LNHDA and CDR2 SQIVND (reference sequence). Between the trimmed V and J ends, which lost 8 bases and 3 bases, there was a span of 10 bases. The CDR3 has 12 residues. The CDR3: CASAQGDYGYTF. Written as DNA, the CDR3 is TGTGCCAGTGCACAGGGTGACTATGGCTACACCTTC. The whole variable domain, remainder taken from reference TRBV19 and TRBJ1-2, is DGGITQSPKYLFRKEGQNVTLSCEQNLNHDAMYWYRQDPGQGLRLIYYSQIVNDFQKGDIAEGYSVSREKKESFPLTVTSAQKNPTAFYLCASAQGDYGYTFGSGTRLTVV.

This clone is a singleton in its sample. The chain combines TRBV6-6 with TRBJ2-1; TRBD2 agrees at 9 bases. V gave up 6 bases and J gave up 12 bases; unmatched junction bases: 12. The CDR3 sequence is 14 residues long. Germline assignment: CDR1 MNHNY and CDR2 SVGAGI (reference sequence). In DNA form, the CDR3 reads TGTGCCAGCAGCCCCGCGGGAGGGCCATTACCGCAGTTCTTC. This codes for CASSPAGGPLPQFF.

The gene calls are TRBV2 and TRBJ2-7; D is ambiguous. There are 13 residues in the CDR3. Germline CDR1 reads SNHLY; CDR2 reads FYNNEI. Trimming shortened V by 2 bases and J by 4 bases, and 9 bases separated the two germline ends. Here the CDR3 reads CASSEIPEYEQYF. For the CDR3, the DNA is TGTGCCAGCAGTGAAATTCCCGAATACGAGCAGTACTTC. Combining the CDR3 with reference TRBV2 and TRBJ2-7 gives the whole variable domain EPEVTQTPSHQVTQMGQEVILRCVPISNHLYFYWYRQILGQKVEFLVSFYNNEISEKSEIFDDQFSVERPDGSNFTLKIRSTKLEDSAMYFCASSEIPEYEQYFGPGTRLTVT.

The chain joins TRBV23-1 to TRBJ1-4; 9 bases align to TRBD1. TRBV23-1 carries the ORF label, with uncertain function. V gave up 4 bases and J gave up 3 bases; unmatched junction bases: 9. The CDR3 is 17 residues long. The CDR3 loop is CASSLPGDRVANEKLFF. For the CDR3, the DNA is TGCGCCAGCAGTCTACCCGGGGACAGGGTAGCTAATGAAAAACTGTTTTTT.

V gene TRBV5-1 combines with J gene TRBJ2-7, with D unresolved. V lost 2 bases and J 1 base, leaving 13 bases between the germline ends. The germline CDR1 and CDR2 sequences are SGHRS and YFSETQ. The CDR3 length is 15 residues. CDR3 sequence: CASSLGPGRSYEQYF. CDR3 sequence (DNA): TGCGCCAGCAGCTTAGGCCCGGGCAGGTCCTACGAGCAGTACTTC.

The chain joins TRBV7-9 to TRBJ2-5, with D unresolved. CDR1 and CDR2 (germline): SEHNR, FQNEAQ (reference sequence). V shed 6 bases and J shed 5 bases, with 7 bases lying between them. The CDR3 has 11 residues. The CDR3 protein is CASRDGETQYF. CDR3 sequence (DNA): TGTGCCAGCAGGGACGGGGAGACCCAGTACTTC.

The V gene is TRBV7-3, the J gene TRBJ2-2; tentative D call: TRBD1 (6 bases). The germline V gene has CDR1 SGHTA and CDR2 FQGTGA. CDR3 length equals 15 residues. Deletions cut 5 bases from V and 2 bases from J, with 12 bases between. For the CDR3, the DNA is TGTGCCAGCAGCCCATCGGACAGAAACACCGGGGAGCTGTTTTTT. Encoded protein: CASSPSDRNTGELFF.

The CDR3 region is CASSPLGGLGQPQHF. In DNA form, the CDR3 reads TGTGCCAGCAGTCCGCTAGGGGGGCTCGGTCAGCCCCAGCATTTT. V is TRBV28 and J is TRBJ1-5; the D gene is possibly TRBD1 (6 bases). Germline V gives CDR1 MDHEN, CDR2 SYDVKM. V was pared by 5 bases and J by 6 bases, with 17 bases between. This CDR3 comprises 15 residues.